The entry below describes one TCR beta chain. The antigen remains undetermined. The data were obtained in a study of identical twins. Study-level results: Beta out-of-frame sequences showed weaker excess twin sharing. While abundant cord blood beta clonotypes carried fewer insertions, memory repertoires showed no such pattern.

This CDR3 is built from 14 residues. V gave up 3 bases and J gave up 4 bases; unmatched junction bases: 6. Looked up from germline, CDR1 is SGHTA and CDR2 is FQGNSA. Using its own MiXCR run on the 5' RACE reads, TCRdb lists one record per CDR3 protein. Among 200,000 to 250,000 distinct CDR3 sequences listed, less than 8% were seen once. These data were likewise used in another study, on yellow fever vaccine responses in identical twins.

This clonotype was obtained from a woman younger than 35 in good health. The sample comprised memory (CD45RO+) T cells sorted from blood. The rearrangement links TRBV7-2 to TRBJ2-7; 7 bases agree with TRBD2. In DNA, the CDR3 is TGTGCCAGCAGCTTTCGCGGGAGCCTTTACGAGCAGTACTTC. It is translated as CASSFRGSLYEQYF. Supplemented by reference TRBV7-2 and TRBJ2-7, the full variable domain reads GAGVSQSPSNKVTEKGKDVELRCDPISGHTALYWYRQSLGQGLEFLIYFQGNSAPDKSGLPSDRFSAERTGGSVSTLTIQRTQQEDSAVYLCASSFRGSLYEQYFGPGTRLTVT.